This T cell receptor (beta chain) was documented in a study of T cell repertoires in cytomegalovirus infection (dated by TCRdb to between 2018 and 2021). In the study overall: Because public TCR beta signatures pointed to carriage of CMV infection together with the matching HLA type, the HLA type of each donor mattered for the analysis. The paper as a whole reports these results and caveats: In the ex vivo response, HLA-C-restricted CMV-specific TCR beta clonotypes were dominant, and in two of eight donors the single most frequent clonotype came from this HLA-C-restricted group. In both this cohort and an independent cohort of 352 donors, the cumulative frequency of public TCR beta family members distinguished carriers of CMV infection plus the relevant HLA type.

Sequencing relied on an Illumina HiSeq 1500. TCRdb redid the processing of the public reads, applying fastp at Q25 and MiXCR, and retained in-frame beta chains. Each entry merges the rows of one CDR3 protein and shows their most common DNA and genes. The sample contains some 700,000 distinct CDR3 sequences, roughly 35% of them found a single time. The ten largest clonotypes hold under 3% of the sample. This clonotype was observed at least ten times. The antigen it recognizes is unknown. Base-call qualities are not available, and no considerably larger clone is one nucleotide away. As encoded in the germline V gene, CDR1 is SGHVS while CDR2 is FQNEAQ. The germline V end is reduced by 0 bases and the J end by 3 bases; junction bases left unmatched: 6. The CDR3 numbers 16 residues from cysteine through phenylalanine. The entry retains the CDR3 DNA only, 48 bases that are in frame from base 1.

The sequenced material came from PBMCs. The chain couples TRBV7-8 to TRBJ2-7, and 9 bases in between align with TRBD1. The TCR comes from a human donor in good health (CMV status not recorded). Some clones in this sample may be carry-over from other donors' samples. The sequenced DNA is TGTGCCAGCAGCTTAGCGGGTGGGACAGGGATCTACGAGCAGTACTTC. This gives the protein CASSLAGGTGIYEQYF.